The table lists the clone carrying this T cell receptor (beta chain) with many counts. Its specificity is unknown. Reverse transcription used 450 to 500 ng RNA and constant-region primers for alpha and beta. Using multiplexing indices, alpha and beta chain libraries were generated apart by chain-specific third strand synthesis. All rearrangements within a chain used one primer pair; cDNA molecules carried barcodes. From the 5' RACE reads, TCRdb called clonotypes with MiXCR, one entry per CDR3 protein. The table lists 15,000 to 20,000 distinct CDR3 sequences, more than 9% of them singletons. The V end lost 0 bases, the J end lost 7 bases, and 16 bases lay between the germline ends. The CDR3 totals 15 residues. CDR1 is DFQATT, CDR2 SNEGSKA, per germline (reference sequence). All unsorted peripheral T cells were captured because whole blood was used without fractionation. This sample is part of a study of HIV-infected patients and healthy controls. Study-wide results and limits: HIV+ repertoires were severely depleted of MAIT alpha-chain CDR3s, unlike healthy controls.

The TCR was taken from an adult in good health. The sequenced sample consisted of blood. The rearrangement joins TRBV20-1 to TRBJ1-5; D is perhaps TRBD1 (6 bases). The CDR3 sequence: CSARDRTAASQPQHF. The CDR3 DNA reads TGCAGTGCTAGAGATAGGACAGCTGCATCCCAGCCCCAGCATTTT.